The 13 T cell receptor beta chains below were found in one sample sequenced in a study of cytomegalovirus exposure and HLA in healthy donors. Primers: 60 Vbeta forward and 13 Jbeta reverse. This table comes from immunoSEQ multiplex PCR, and its TCRdb copy is limited to in-frame clones, with some not included. The sample shows about 130,000 clones, 75% to 85% of them seen only once. The material sequenced was PBMCs. The receptors were sampled from a woman aged 40 to 50 in good health and CMV-seronegative.

The V call is TRBV2, the J call TRBJ1-1; D unresolved. CDR1 is SNHLY, CDR2 FYNNEI, per germline. The ends were cut back, 3 bases at V and 7 bases at J, with 9 bases in the middle. This CDR3 contains 12 residues. CDR3 bases: TGTGCCAGCAGTGATAGGACTATTGAAGCTTTCTTT. Translating it yields CASSDRTIEAFF.

The V call is TRBV7-2, the J call TRBJ1-2; TRBD1 is a possible D gene (6 bases). The germline V gene encodes CDR1 SGHTA and CDR2 FQGNSA. Trimming cost V 5 bases and J 3 bases, with 22 bases left between them. The CDR3 is 17 amino acids. The CDR3 reads CASSATGSGRIDYGYTF. In DNA, the CDR3 is TGTGCCAGCAGCGCCACAGGGAGCGGCCGTATTGACTATGGCTACACCTTC.

This clone came up once. J is TRBJ1-3 and V is TRBV7-9; D possibly corresponds to TRBD1 (6 bases). The V gene's germline CDR1 is SEHNR and CDR2 FQNEAQ (reference sequence). V was pared by 0 bases and J by 0 bases, with 12 bases between. The CDR3 extends over 17 amino acids. The CDR3 loop reads CASSLALGDNSGNTIYF. In DNA form, the CDR3 reads TGTGCCAGCAGCTTAGCGCTAGGGGACAACTCTGGAAACACCATATATTTT.

The chain employs TRBV29-1 and TRBJ2-7; D might be TRBD1 (5 bases). Germline CDR1 is SQVTM and CDR2 is ANQGSEA. The CDR3 loop spans 14 amino acids. V gave up 1 base and J gave up 3 bases, with 13 bases separating them. The CDR3 loop is CSVEVYSRDYEQYF. The CDR3, as DNA: TGCAGCGTTGAAGTCTACTCCAGGGACTACGAGCAGTACTTC.

V and J are TRBV7-9 and TRBJ2-2; 10 nucleotides align to TRBD2. CDR3 length: 15 residues. With 2 bases clipped from V and 4 bases from J, the junction kept 1 base outside the gene matches. CDR1 SEHNR and CDR2 FQNEAQ come from the germline V gene (reference sequence). DNA of the CDR3: TGTGCCAGCAGCTTATTAGCGGGGGGCACCGGGGAGCTGTTTTTT. Its translation is CASSLLAGGTGELFF.

The chain links TRBV18 to TRBJ1-2, with D unresolved. The CDR3 consists of 17 residues. The V end was cut by 6 bases, the J end by 0 bases, with 20 bases between. The germline V gene encodes CDR1 KGHSH and CDR2 LQKENI. CDR3 sequence reads: CASSSLSGSPANYGYTF. The CDR3 bases are TGTGCCAGCTCTTCCCTTTCGGGTTCCCCCGCTAACTATGGCTACACCTTC.

The V gene is TRBV27, the J gene TRBJ2-6, with D possibly TRBD1 on 5 matching bases. This CDR3 is built from 14 residues. Germline V gene data show CDR1 as MNHEY and CDR2 as SMNVEV (reference sequence). Trimming took 8 bases from V and 0 from J, leaving 8 bases between them. The CDR3 region has the DNA TGTGCCAGCCAGACAGTCTCTGGGGCCAACGTCCTGACTTTC. Its translation: CASQTVSGANVLTF.

The gene calls are TRBV19 and TRBJ1-2, with 7 nucleotides matching TRBD1. This CDR3 is 17 amino acids long. V lost 5 bases, J lost 0 bases, and 12 bases stayed unmatched. Germline assignment: CDR1 LNHDA and CDR2 SQIVND (reference sequence). The CDR3, as DNA: TGTGCCAGTAGTCTTGGGACAGCTATCGCAGCTAACTATGGCTACACCTTC. Its translation is CASSLGTAIAANYGYTF.

This chain links TRBV28 with TRBJ2-3, with a possible D match to TRBD2 (5 bases). The length of the CDR3 is 15 residues. Trimming took off 8 bases at V and 3 bases at J, with 18 bases between the two ends. Germline V gene sequence: CDR1 MDHEN, CDR2 SYDVKM. The CDR3: CASAYLAMGTDTQYF. DNA of the CDR3: TGTGCCAGCGCGTACCTAGCTATGGGTACAGATACGCAGTATTTT.

This sequence joins TRBV28 and TRBJ2-5; maybe TRBD2 (6 bases). This CDR3 is 15 amino acids long. The V gene's germline CDR1 is MDHEN and CDR2 SYDVKM. Trimming pared 3 bases from V and 4 bases from J, leaving 15 bases between. CDR3 amino acids: CASSFGQGGGETQYF. CDR3 bases: TGTGCCAGCAGTTTCGGCCAGGGAGGTGGAGAGACCCAGTACTTC.

The chain links TRBV12-5 to TRBJ1-1; TRBD1 is a possible D gene (5 bases). V was cut by 1 base and J by 3 bases, with 12 bases left in between. Germline values: CDR1 LGHNT, CDR2 FRNRAP. The CDR3 covers 15 residues. Written as DNA, the CDR3 is TGTGCTAGTGGTTTGGGTAGGGGCCGATACACTGAAGCTTTCTTT. Translated: CASGLGRGRYTEAFF.

The V call is TRBV25-1, the J call TRBJ2-3; 7 bases fit TRBD2. The V gene end was trimmed by 5 bases and the J gene end by 1 base; junction bases not matched to a gene: 6. Germline loops: CDR1 MGHDK, CDR2 SYGVNS. The CDR3 runs 15 residues. In DNA, the CDR3 is TGTGCCAGCAGTCCCCTGGCGGGGGGCACAGATACGCAGTATTTT. It encodes CASSPLAGGTDTQYF.

The V call is TRBV4-1, the J call TRBJ1-1; D possibly corresponds to TRBD1 (5 bases). The length of the CDR3 is 15 residues. The V and J ends lost 0 bases and 4 bases respectively, with 12 bases between them. CDR1 MGHRA and CDR2 YSYEKL come from the germline V gene. The CDR3 DNA reads as TGCGCCAGCAGCCAAGAGGAGACAGTCCTCACTGAAGCTTTCTTT. As protein: CASSQEETVLTEAFF.